This T cell receptor (beta chain) was sequenced for a study of cytomegalovirus exposure and HLA in healthy donors. Study outcomes and limitations: Later analysis suggested links between common viral pathogens and several top significant clusters. Cytomegalovirus association was listed for roughly 160 TCR beta chains.

This PCR relied on a set of 60 Vbeta primers and 13 Jbeta primers. Clones were read by immunoSEQ multiplex PCR, and TCRdb kept only the in-frame ones, dropping some. Of roughly 140,000 clones in the sample, 79% were seen once. Regarding this clone: Antigen specificity is unknown. Other DNA sequences from this sample encode an identical CDR3 as well.

CDR3 length: 15 residues. Germline assignment: CDR1 KGHSH and CDR2 LQKENI. V was pared by 3 bases and J by 2 bases, with 5 bases of the junction left unmatched. The clonotype comes from a man over 45 in good health and CMV-seropositive. The specimen was PBMCs. The chain has TRBV18 and TRBJ2-3; 7 nucleotides agree with TRBD2. In nucleotides, the CDR3 is TGTGCCAGCTCACCGGGCGGGAGCCCCACAGATACGCAGTATTTT. It translates to CASSPGGSPTDTQYF.